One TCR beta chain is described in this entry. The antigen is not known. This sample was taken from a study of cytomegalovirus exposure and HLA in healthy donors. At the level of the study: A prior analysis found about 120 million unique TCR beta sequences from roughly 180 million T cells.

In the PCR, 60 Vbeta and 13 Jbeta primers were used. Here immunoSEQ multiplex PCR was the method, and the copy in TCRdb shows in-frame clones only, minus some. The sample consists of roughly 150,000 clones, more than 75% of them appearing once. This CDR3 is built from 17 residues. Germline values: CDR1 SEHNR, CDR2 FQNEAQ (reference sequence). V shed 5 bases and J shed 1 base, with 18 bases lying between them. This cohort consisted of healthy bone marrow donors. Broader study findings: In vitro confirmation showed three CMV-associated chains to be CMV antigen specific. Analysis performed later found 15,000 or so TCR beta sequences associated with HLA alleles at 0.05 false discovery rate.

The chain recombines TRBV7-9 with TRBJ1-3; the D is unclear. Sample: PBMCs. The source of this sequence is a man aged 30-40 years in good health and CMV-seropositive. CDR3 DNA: TGTGCCAGCAGCATGGGGTCATCGGGATCGTCTGGAAACACCATATATTTT. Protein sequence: CASSMGSSGSSGNTIYF.